One and the same sample provided the 31 T cell receptor beta chains below, sequenced in a study of shared clonotypes between healthy human individuals (dated by TCRdb to 2018 to 2020). Receptors were amplified or captured by the immunoSEQ multiplex PCR assay. TCRdb mirrors the immuneACCESS table, restricted to in-frame sequences. Some clones are absent from its copies; in checked studies, under half trace to an unresolved V gene, and the reason for the others is unknown. The sample table lists about 600,000 clones, 97% of them with a count of one. The biggest ten clones account for 0.045% to 0.07% of the sample. The sequencing sample was made of naive CD4+ T cells sorted from blood. In the paper's terms, the cell subset or site label means: CD45RA+ positively selected. The receptors shown here come from a woman aged 30 to 39 in good health.

J is TRBJ2-7 and V is TRBV28; 9 nucleotides agree with TRBD2. V dropped 5 bases and J dropped 6; count of bases not matched to a gene: 8. CDR1 is MDHEN, CDR2 SYDVKM, per germline. The CDR3 contains 14 residues. CDR3 DNA: TGTGCCAGCAGTGCTCCGGGACTAGCACCCGAGCAGTACTTC. This encodes CASSAPGLAPEQYF.

The chain joins TRBV7-8 to TRBJ2-2; TRBD2 agrees at 8 bases. The V gene's germline CDR1 is SGHVS and CDR2 FQNEAQ. Unmatched junction bases numbered 15, after V lost 4 bases and J lost 5 bases. This CDR3 spans 18 amino acids. The CDR3 reads CASSSRPPGGKFTGELFF. The DNA of the CDR3 is TGTGCCAGCAGCTCCCGACCACCGGGAGGGAAATTTACCGGGGAGCTGTTTTTT. The entire variable domain, with the rest obtained from reference TRBV7-8 and TRBJ2-2, is as follows: GAGVSQSPRYKVAKRGQDVALRCDPISGHVSLFWYQQALGQGPEFLTYFQNEAQLDKSGLPSDRFFAERPEGSVSTLKIQRTQQEDSAVYLCASSSRPPGGKFTGELFFGEGSRLTVL.

The chain carries TRBV5-4 and TRBJ2-2, with 9 bases that match TRBD2. In germline, CDR1 is SGHNT, CDR2 YYREEE (reference sequence). This CDR3 has 16 residues. Germline trimming cut 4 bases from V and 5 bases from J; bases unmatched to any gene: 9. In DNA form, the CDR3 reads TGTGCCAGCAGCCGAGTCTTAGCGGGAGTAACCGGGGAGCTGTTTTTT. The encoded protein is CASSRVLAGVTGELFF.

The V and J genes are TRBV5-1 and TRBJ1-1; weak D call: TRBD1 (6 bases). Trimming left V 6 bases short and J 0 bases short, with 12 bases between. In germline, CDR1 is SGHRS, CDR2 YFSETQ. The CDR3 runs 14 residues. In DNA form, the CDR3 reads TGCGCCAGCACCTCCACAGGGATGAACACTGAAGCTTTCTTT. Translating it yields CASTSTGMNTEAFF.

On this clone: Other DNA variants within this sample encode the same CDR3. The CDR3 bases are TGTGCCAGCTCACCCGGACAGGGCGGTGAAAAACTGTTTTTT. It is translated as CASSPGQGGEKLFF. The chain combines TRBV18 with TRBJ1-4; TRBD1 agrees at 8 bases. The J segment lost 7 bases and the V segment lost 3 bases, leaving 4 bases of the junction unmatched. The V gene's germline CDR1 is KGHSH and CDR2 LQKENI. CDR3 length equals 14 residues.

The chain combines TRBV28 with TRBJ1-2; perhaps TRBD1 as D (6 bases). Germline V gene data show CDR1 as MDHEN and CDR2 as SYDVKM. V gave up 7 bases and J gave up 4 bases, with 10 bases separating them. The CDR3 consists of 12 residues. The CDR3 loop is CASNQGLYGYTF. CDR3 DNA: TGTGCCAGCAATCAGGGGCTCTATGGCTACACCTTC.

This clone was recorded once. The rearrangement links TRBV5-1 to TRBJ2-3; 7 bases align to TRBD2. Trimming took 2 bases from V and 6 from J; bases not matched to a gene: 9. CDR1 is SGHRS, CDR2 YFSETQ, per germline. CDR3 length: 15 residues. The CDR3 DNA sequence: TGCGCCAGCAGCTTTTTTGGCGGGAGAGAGGATACGCAGTATTTT. It encodes CASSFFGGREDTQYF.

The rearrangement joins TRBV5-8 to TRBJ2-4, with D perhaps given as TRBD1 or TRBD2 (6 bases each). CDR3 length equals 17 residues. Germline assignment: CDR1 SGHTS and CDR2 YDEGEE. Between the trimmed V and J ends, which lost 4 bases and 0 bases, there was a span of 17 bases. CDR3 loop: CASSLPRGPLAKNIQYF. The DNA for the CDR3 is TGTGCCAGCAGCCTACCTCGGGGGCCTTTAGCCAAAAACATTCAGTACTTC.

J is TRBJ1-2 and V is TRBV19; unclear D gene. CDR3 length: 13 amino acids. Trimming left V 3 bases short and J 3 bases short, with 8 bases between. Germline CDR1 and CDR2: LNHDA and SQIVND (reference sequence). The CDR3 DNA sequence: TGTGCCAGTAGTATCCTCCAACACTATGGCTACACCTTC. Protein: CASSILQHYGYTF.

CDR3 bases: TGTGCCAGCAGCGTAGGCTCAGCTAGCGGTGAGCAGTACTTC. Its protein product is CASSVGSASGEQYF. This chain links TRBV9 with TRBJ2-7; 7 bases line up with TRBD2. Germline-derived CDR1 and CDR2 are SGDLS and YYNGEE. V lost 0 bases, J lost 7 bases, and 7 bases stayed unmatched. The CDR3 is made up of 14 amino acids.

This chain links TRBV6-6 with TRBJ1-4; D is perhaps TRBD1 (6 bases). Germline CDR1 MNHNY, CDR2 SVGAGI (reference sequence). The CDR3 contains 12 residues. Trimming removed 8 bases from V and 6 bases from J, with 10 bases in between. The CDR3 reads CASVGAHEKLFF. CDR3 DNA sequence: TGTGCCAGCGTGGGGGCTCATGAAAAACTGTTTTTT.

This chain uses TRBV18 with TRBJ1-2; perhaps TRBD1 as D (6 bases). CDR1 and CDR2 from the germline V gene are KGHSH and LQKENI. With 3 bases removed from V and 0 bases from J, the gap between germline ends came to 17 bases. This CDR3 spans 17 amino acids. For the CDR3, the DNA is TGTGCCAGCTCACCGTTGGAGGACAGCACTCCTAACTATGGCTACACCTTC. Residues: CASSPLEDSTPNYGYTF.

With respect to this clone: This sample also contains other DNA sequences that code for the same CDR3. The rearrangement links TRBV19 to TRBJ2-3; possibly TRBD1 for D (5 bases). Germline V gene sequence: CDR1 LNHDA, CDR2 SQIVND (reference sequence). Between the trimmed V and J ends, which lost 3 bases and 4 bases, there was a span of 8 bases. This CDR3 comprises 13 residues. The CDR3 DNA is TGTGCCAGTAGTATTCAAGGGGCAGATACGCAGTATTTT. It is translated as CASSIQGADTQYF.

The V and J genes are TRBV11-1 and TRBJ2-4; 8 bases fit TRBD1. The CDR3 loop spans 15 amino acids. Germline assignment: CDR1 SGHAT and CDR2 FQDESV (reference sequence). V lost 3 bases, J lost 7 bases, and 8 bases stayed unmatched. The CDR3 reads CASSFLTGEWNIQYF. DNA for the CDR3: TGTGCCAGCAGCTTTCTGACAGGGGAGTGGAACATTCAGTACTTC.

The chain couples TRBV7-2 to TRBJ2-1; D may be TRBD2 (6 bases). The CDR3 sequence is 15 residues long. Germline lookup yields CDR1 SGHTA and CDR2 FQGNSA. Trimming stripped 5 bases from V and 4 bases from J, with 15 bases between. The CDR3 spells CASSPRRLGYNEQFF. The DNA for the CDR3 is TGTGCCAGCAGCCCCAGGAGACTAGGGTACAATGAGCAGTTCTTC.

The chain uses TRBV28 and TRBJ2-4; 7 positions agree with TRBD1. Germline CDR1 and CDR2: MDHEN and SYDVKM. V shed 8 bases and J 6 bases; nucleotides not matched to a gene: 10. The CDR3 contains 14 residues. DNA for the CDR3: TGTGCCAGCGGGAAATCCGGGACAGTAAACATTCAGTACTTC. It is translated as CASGKSGTVNIQYF.

The rearrangement links TRBV30 to TRBJ2-6, with no clear D. The CDR3 runs to 12 residues. From germline, CDR1 is GTSNPN and CDR2 SVGIG (reference sequence). Trimming took off 8 bases at V and 2 bases at J, with 7 bases between the two ends. The CDR3 DNA is TGTGCCGCGGCCACTGGGGCCAACGTCCTGACTTTC. It encodes CAAATGANVLTF.

The chain is built from TRBV19 and TRBJ2-5, with TRBD2 identical over 8 bases. Trimming took 7 bases from V and 4 from J; bases not matched to a gene: 8. This CDR3 is 14 amino acids long. From germline, CDR1 is LNHDA and CDR2 SQIVND (reference sequence). In DNA, the CDR3 is TGTGCCAGTACCAACGTGGCGGGAGGAGAGACCCAGTACTTC. The encoded protein is CASTNVAGGETQYF.

This chain joins TRBV6-1 and TRBJ1-5; D is undetermined. Between the trimmed V and J ends, which lost 1 base and 7 bases, there was a span of 8 bases. Germline V gene sequence: CDR1 MNHNS, CDR2 SASEGT. This CDR3 spans 13 amino acids. For the CDR3, the DNA is TGTGCCAGCAGTGAAGATCTCAGCCAGCCCCAGCATTTT. Its protein product is CASSEDLSQPQHF.

Comment on this clone: This sample includes further DNA sequences coding for the same CDR3. The V and J genes are TRBV5-1 and TRBJ2-2; no reliable D call. Germline V gene sequence: CDR1 SGHRS, CDR2 YFSETQ. V was cut by 0 bases and J by 5 bases, with 5 bases left in between. The CDR3 is 13 residues long. Here the CDR3 DNA reads TGCGCCAGCAGCTTGGGTGTAACCGGGGAGCTGTTTTTT. This sequence encodes CASSLGVTGELFF.

This chain links TRBV15 with TRBJ2-1; 7 bases align to TRBD2. This CDR3 has 16 amino acids. The germline CDR1 and CDR2 sequences are LNHNV and YYDKDF (reference sequence). V lost 3 bases and J lost 1; bases outside the gene matches: 6. The CDR3 nucleotides are TGTGCCACCAGCAGGGACTCTAGCGGTTCCTACAATGAGCAGTTCTTC. This translates into CATSRDSSGSYNEQFF.

V and J are TRBV28 and TRBJ2-7, with TRBD2 as a possible D gene (6 bases). CDR1 is MDHEN and CDR2 is SYDVKM in the germline V gene. Trimming shortened V by 10 bases and J by 4 bases, and 17 bases separated the two germline ends. The CDR3 is 13 amino acids. CDR3 sequence reads: CATSGETLYEQYF. CDR3 coding DNA: TGTGCCACCTCGGGAGAGACCCTATACGAGCAGTACTTC.

The V gene is TRBV6-1, the J gene TRBJ1-1; TRBD1 might be the D (5 bases). Germline V lookup: CDR1 MNHNS, CDR2 SASEGT. This CDR3 spans 15 amino acids. The germline V and J ends were trimmed by 7 bases and 0 bases, with 15 bases remaining between them. CDR3 bases: TGTGCCAGCATATTTCTCAGACAGCTGAACACTGAAGCTTTCTTT. This codes for CASIFLRQLNTEAFF.

This sequence joins TRBV6-1 and TRBJ2-1; D gene ambiguous. The CDR3 is made up of 14 amino acids. In germline, CDR1 is MNHNS, CDR2 SASEGT. V lost 7 bases and J 4 bases, leaving 14 bases between the germline ends. In DNA form, the CDR3 reads TGTGCCAGCAACCTAGAGTGGCAGTACAATGAGCAGTTCTTC. Amino acid sequence: CASNLEWQYNEQFF.

The chain employs TRBV18 and TRBJ1-5, with D tentatively TRBD1 (5 bases). The V gene's germline CDR1 is KGHSH and CDR2 LQKENI. The CDR3 is made up of 16 amino acids. Between the trimmed V and J ends, which lost 3 bases and 5 bases, there was a span of 17 bases. The CDR3 bases are TGTGCCAGCTCACCCAAGGACGGCAAGGGGCATCAGCCCCAGCATTTT. Translation: CASSPKDGKGHQPQHF.

V usage is TRBV4-1 and J usage is TRBJ2-3; the D is unclear. Trimming removed 2 bases at V and 4 bases at J, with 13 bases between. The CDR3 has 15 amino acids. From germline, CDR1 is MGHRA and CDR2 YSYEKL. The CDR3, as DNA: TGCGCCAGCAGCCAACTTAGTAGATCCCCAGATACGCAGTATTTT. Protein: CASSQLSRSPDTQYF.

This rearrangement joins TRBV6-5 to TRBJ2-1; 7 bases map to TRBD2. The CDR3 is made up of 15 amino acids. CDR1 MNHEY and CDR2 SVGAGI come from the germline V gene. The V and J ends lost 5 bases and 2 bases, in that order; junction bases with no gene match: 6. For the CDR3, the DNA is TGTGCCAGCAGTACGTCCGGGACTACCTACAATGAGCAGTTCTTC. The encoded protein is CASSTSGTTYNEQFF.

The rearrangement joins TRBV4-2 to TRBJ1-2; TRBD1 matches at 9 bases. The CDR3 is 15 amino acids. Germline V lookup: CDR1 LGHNA, CDR2 YNFKEQ. After removal of 4 bases from V and 7 bases from J, the junction contained 10 bases not matched to a gene. Written as DNA, the CDR3 is TGTGCCAGCAGCCTACAGGGGGCAATAAGCGTTGGCTACACCTTC. It is translated as CASSLQGAISVGYTF.

The CDR3 nucleotides read TGTGCCAGCAGGGGCGGGAGTATGAACGAGCAGTACTTC. Translating it yields CASRGGSMNEQYF. V gene TRBV7-3 combines with J gene TRBJ2-5, with 7 bases lining up with TRBD2. Gene TRBJ2-7 matches the end of the DNA better, so the J call may be wrong. Germline V gene sequence: CDR1 SGHTA, CDR2 FQGTGA. The CDR3 covers 13 residues.

The rearrangement links TRBV13 to TRBJ1-3; unclear D gene. Trimming stripped 7 bases from V and 0 bases from J, with 16 bases between. Per germline, CDR1 PRHDT and CDR2 FYEKMQ (reference sequence). The length of the CDR3 is 16 residues. Here the CDR3 reads CASTPAGPNSGNTIYF. CDR3 DNA sequence: TGTGCCAGCACCCCCGCGGGCCCGAACTCTGGAAACACCATATATTTT.

The chain uses TRBV14 and TRBJ2-1; TRBD2 might be the D (6 bases). The CDR3 sequence is 16 residues long. Between the trimmed V and J ends, which lost 2 bases and 0 bases, there was a span of 11 bases. Germline V gene data show CDR1 as SGHDN and CDR2 as FVKESK. Written as DNA, the CDR3 is TGTGCCAGCAGCCAAACCCCCGGGAGCTCCTACAATGAGCAGTTCTTC. As protein: CASSQTPGSSYNEQFF. Filled out from reference TRBV14 and TRBJ2-1, the complete variable domain reads EAGVTQFPSHSVIEKGQTVTLRCDPISGHDNLYWYRRVMGKEIKFLLHFVKESKQDESGMPNNRFLAERTGGTYSTLKVQPAELEDSGVYFCASSQTPGSSYNEQFFGPGTRLTVL.